These 17 T cell receptor beta chains came from one sample sequenced in a study of blood T cell repertoires in COVID-19. Here immunoSEQ multiplex PCR was the method, and the copy in TCRdb shows in-frame clones only, minus some. In the table there are about 270,000 clones, around 92% of which are singletons. Sequenced input: PBMCs or T cells enriched from blood (not recorded which). Source of these receptors: a woman aged 60-75 years who had recovered from COVID-19.

The chain combines TRBV3-1 (or the pseudogene TRBV3-2) with TRBJ2-4, with a tentative D call TRBD2 (5 bases). Trimming pared 3 bases from V and 3 bases from J, leaving 15 bases between. The germline CDR1 and CDR2 sequences are LGHDT and YNNKEL (reference sequence). CDR3 length: 16 residues. The chain's CDR3 is CASSHTPGVGKNIQYF. The CDR3 nucleotides are TGTGCCAGCAGCCATACCCCCGGGGTAGGCAAAAACATTCAGTACTTC.

This clone has just one count. The CDR3 sequence is CAVEGQHVNEKLFF. The CDR3 nucleotides are TGTGCCGTGGAGGGGCAGCACGTCAATGAAAAACTGTTTTTT. The chain recombines TRBV2 with TRBJ1-4; D might be TRBD1 (5 bases). This CDR3 is 14 amino acids long. In germline, CDR1 is SNHLY, CDR2 FYNNEI. Trimming pared 11 bases from V and 5 bases from J, leaving 18 bases between.

This clone has a single count. The chain couples TRBV5-1 to TRBJ2-1; D perhaps matches TRBD1 (5 bases). The CDR3 spans 12 residues. Looked up from germline, CDR1 is SGHRS and CDR2 is YFSETQ. V gave up 3 bases and J gave up 9 bases, with 10 bases separating them. CDR3 sequence reads: CASSSSRGEQFF. Here the CDR3 DNA reads TGCGCCAGCAGCTCTTCTAGGGGTGAGCAGTTCTTC.

This clone was seen once. The rearrangement uses TRBV15 and TRBJ2-3; D uncertain. Per the germline V gene, CDR1 is LNHNV and CDR2 is YYDKDF (reference sequence). The CDR3 runs to 15 residues. Trimming shortened V by 1 base and J by 10 bases, and 18 bases separated the two germline ends. The CDR3 reads CATSRGGRRPVAQYF. The CDR3 DNA sequence: TGTGCCACCAGCAGAGGTGGTCGGCGGCCGGTAGCGCAGTATTTT.

The rearrangement joins TRBV24-1 to TRBJ1-1, with 9 bases that match TRBD1. The CDR3 is 15 residues long. Trimming at V came to 3 bases and at J to 4 bases, leaving 5 bases not matched to a gene. Germline V gene lookup returns CDR1 KGHDR and CDR2 SFDVKD. The CDR3 bases are TGTGCCACCAGTGATACCGGACAGGGGAGCACTGAAGCTTTCTTT. Its translation: CATSDTGQGSTEAFF.

The chain combines TRBV27 with TRBJ1-1; no clear D gene. CDR3 size: 13 residues. Trimming stripped 5 bases from V and 2 bases from J, with 9 bases between. Per germline, CDR1 MNHEY and CDR2 SMNVEV (reference sequence). The CDR3 DNA reads TGTGCCAGCAGTCGGAGTTATAACACTGAAGCTTTCTTT. Its protein is CASSRSYNTEAFF.

The V call is TRBV9, the J call TRBJ2-5; D ambiguous. Germline CDR1 SGDLS, CDR2 YYNGEE. This CDR3 has 14 residues. The ends were cut back, 3 bases at V and 5 bases at J, with 14 bases in the middle. In DNA form, the CDR3 reads TGTGCCAGCAGCGCCACGGGTAGCCGCGAGACCCAGTACTTC. Translating it yields CASSATGSRETQYF.

The rearrangement links TRBV10-2 to TRBJ2-1; TRBD1 matches 12 bases. With V trimmed by 9 bases and J by 10 bases, 10 bases remained unmatched. The germline V gene encodes CDR1 WSHSY and CDR2 SAAADI. The CDR3 has 14 amino acids. The CDR3 sequence: CASSRDRGRWEQFF. The CDR3 nucleotides are TGCGCCAGTAGTAGGGACAGGGGGCGGTGGGAGCAGTTCTTC.

V and J are TRBV6-1 and TRBJ1-2; D is unclear. V shed 2 bases and J shed 11 bases, with 18 bases lying between them. The CDR3 extends over 14 amino acids. CDR1 and CDR2 from the germline V gene are MNHNS and SASEGT. The CDR3 DNA follows: TGTGCCAGCAGTGAACACAGACCCGGTACATTGTACACCTTC. Its protein product is CASSEHRPGTLYTF.

This chain joins TRBV7-8 and TRBJ2-7; TRBD2 agrees at 9 bases. The CDR3 is 15 amino acids. Germline V gives CDR1 SGHVS, CDR2 FQNEAQ. V trimming: 5 bases; J trimming: 2 bases; junction bases outside the gene matches: 7. The DNA for the CDR3 is TGTGCCAGCAGCCCGGGGACTAGCTTTGCCTACGAGCAGTACTTC. Residues: CASSPGTSFAYEQYF. The whole variable domain, filled in from reference TRBV7-8 and TRBJ2-7, reads GAGVSQSPRYKVAKRGQDVALRCDPISGHVSLFWYQQALGQGPEFLTYFQNEAQLDKSGLPSDRFFAERPEGSVSTLKIQRTQQEDSAVYLCASSPGTSFAYEQYFGPGTRLTVT.

The chain has TRBV3-1 (or the pseudogene TRBV3-2) and TRBJ2-3; 7 bases line up with TRBD1. The CDR3 extends over 15 amino acids. The germline gives CDR1 LGHDT, CDR2 YNNKEL (reference sequence). The V and J ends lost 4 bases and 2 bases, in that order; junction bases with no gene match: 6. Written as DNA, the CDR3 is TGTGCCAGCAGCCGCCACGACAGGGACACAGATACGCAGTATTTT. Protein: CASSRHDRDTDTQYF.

The chain combines TRBV19 with TRBJ1-3; 7 bases agree with TRBD1. This CDR3 is built from 14 residues. The trim removed 6 bases at V and 3 bases at J, leaving 5 bases unmatched. Germline V gives CDR1 LNHDA, CDR2 SQIVND (reference sequence). The CDR3 here is CASSATGIGNTIYF. The CDR3 bases are TGTGCCAGTAGCGCGACAGGGATTGGAAACACCATATATTTT.

V and J are TRBV4-1 and TRBJ1-4; D gene unclear. Germline V gene lookup returns CDR1 MGHRA and CDR2 YSYEKL. Trimming took off 1 base at V and 4 bases at J, with 10 bases between the two ends. The CDR3 is made up of 15 amino acids. The chain's CDR3 is CASSQAARSNEKLFF. The CDR3 DNA sequence: TGCGCCAGCAGCCAAGCCGCGCGGAGTAATGAAAAACTGTTTTTT.

The genes are TRBV11-2 and TRBJ1-1; no definite D call. The CDR3 has 13 residues. Germline assignment: CDR1 SGHAT and CDR2 FQNNGV. With 5 bases removed from V and 1 base from J, the gap between germline ends came to 8 bases. CDR3 residues: CASSPGWNTEAFF. The CDR3 DNA reads TGTGCCAGCAGCCCGGGATGGAACACTGAAGCTTTCTTT.

The chain carries TRBV5-1 and TRBJ1-1; 7 bases fit TRBD1. Germline loops: CDR1 SGHRS, CDR2 YFSETQ. J gave up 6 bases and V 4 bases, and 12 bases lay outside the gene matches. The CDR3 spans 15 residues. The CDR3 loop reads CASSPLGEGQAEAFF. The CDR3 DNA follows: TGCGCCAGCAGCCCCCTTGGGGAAGGACAGGCTGAAGCTTTCTTT.

V gene TRBV6-5 combines with J gene TRBJ2-2, with 11 nucleotides matching TRBD2. Germline V lookup: CDR1 MNHEY, CDR2 SVGAGI. Germline trimming cut 6 bases from V and 11 bases from J; bases unmatched to any gene: 11. The CDR3 sequence is 15 residues long. The CDR3 bases are TGTGCCAGCAGGAGAATAGCGGGAGGGCTTAGAGAGCTGTTTTTT. Residues: CASRRIAGGLRELFF.

The chain employs TRBV5-6 and TRBJ2-1, with 10 positions matching TRBD1. CDR1 is SGHDT, CDR2 YYEEEE, per germline. V shed 5 bases and J 14 bases; nucleotides not matched to a gene: 4. CDR3 length: 11 amino acids. As DNA, the CDR3 is TGTGCCAGCAGGGCCGGGACAGGGGAGTTCTTC. This sequence encodes CASRAGTGEFF.